The 7 T cell receptor beta chains in this list originate from one sample, sequenced in a study of T cells in Graves' hyperthyroidism and ophthalmopathy. Researchers amplified the TCR beta CDR3 regions from RNA transcripts. During a first-round RT-PCR of the TCR CDR3, the HTBI primer set was used. TCRdb re-called the multiplex PCR reads with MiXCR, one entry per CDR3 protein. Of 250,000 to 400,000 distinct CDR3 sequences in the sample, 12% to 15% were seen once. Sequences were obtained from blood. These receptor sequences come from a woman in her 40s with Graves' ophthalmopathy.

This clonotype has a count of ten or more. This chain joins TRBV7-9 and TRBJ2-1, with D hard to call. The germline V and J ends were trimmed by 5 bases and 9 bases, with 14 bases remaining between them. The CDR3 is made up of 13 amino acids. Germline CDR1 and CDR2: SEHNR and FQNEAQ (reference sequence). The CDR3: CASSPTALGEQFF. The CDR3 region has the DNA TGTGCCAGCAGCCCGACCGCTCTCGGTGAGCAGTTCTTC. The entire variable domain, with the rest obtained from reference TRBV7-9 and TRBJ2-1, is as follows: DTGVSQNPRHKITKRGQNVTFRCDPISEHNRLYWYRQTLGQGPEFLTYFQNEAQLEKSRLLSDRFSAERPKGSFSTLEIQRTEQGDSAMYLCASSPTALGEQFFGPGTRLTVL.

This clonotype was seen at least ten times. The J gene is TRBJ1-1, the V gene TRBV7-9; a weak D match, TRBD1 (5 bases). CDR3 length equals 13 residues. Trimming cost V 5 bases and J 3 bases, with 10 bases left between them. CDR1 is SEHNR and CDR2 is FQNEAQ in the germline V gene (reference sequence). CDR3 residues: CASSRLGDTEAFF. CDR3 coding DNA: TGTGCCAGCAGCCGCCTGGGGGACACTGAAGCTTTCTTT.

This clonotype was seen repeatedly, ten times or more. J is TRBJ1-2 and V is TRBV6-1; D is undetermined. CDR1 and CDR2 (germline): MNHNS, SASEGT. V shed 7 bases and J shed 4 bases, with 19 bases lying between them. CDR3 length: 15 residues. CDR3 nucleotide sequence: TGTGCCAGCATAGGGCAGACCAACCGCGGCTATGGCTACACCTTC. The encoded protein is CASIGQTNRGYGYTF.

The V call is TRBV5-1, the J call TRBJ1-2, with 10 bases that match TRBD1. CDR1 is SGHRS, CDR2 YFSETQ, per germline. The CDR3 consists of 16 residues. V shed 3 bases and J 7 bases; nucleotides not matched to a gene: 12. The CDR3 coding sequence is TGCGCCAGCAGCTACCAACCGGGACAGGGGACCAGTGGCTACACCTTC. This encodes CASSYQPGQGTSGYTF.

This clonotype was counted many times. The V call is TRBV6-5, the J call TRBJ2-7, with 7 bases identical to TRBD2. Germline V gene sequence: CDR1 MNHEY, CDR2 SVGAGI. The CDR3 loop spans 14 amino acids. V shed 2 bases and J 6 bases; nucleotides not matched to a gene: 7. CDR3 in DNA: TGTGCCAGCAGTTACATACAGGCGGGGGTCGAGCAGTACTTC. This gives the protein CASSYIQAGVEQYF.

This clonotype was counted many times. V usage is TRBV10-3 and J usage is TRBJ2-1, with D possibly being TRBD1 (6 bases). CDR1 and CDR2 (germline): ENHRY, SYGVKD. Trimming took off 9 bases at V and 5 bases at J, with 14 bases between the two ends. The CDR3 covers 13 residues. DNA of the CDR3: TGTGCCATTTACCGGGACACAAACAATGAGCAGTTCTTC. Translated: CAIYRDTNNEQFF.

This clonotype was counted at least ten times. CDR3 in amino acids: CASETGGGDTQYF. Written as DNA, the CDR3 is TGTGCCAGTGAGACAGGGGGCGGGGATACGCAGTATTTT. The chain recombines TRBV6-1 with TRBJ2-3; 10 bases match TRBD1. CDR1 and CDR2 (germline): MNHNS, SASEGT. The CDR3 contains 13 residues. V gave up 9 bases and J gave up 6 bases; unmatched junction bases: 6.